This T cell receptor beta chain was captured in a study of OX40 agonist ivuxolimab in advanced cancers. Across the whole study: Two patients with cutaneous melanoma and one with hepatocellular carcinoma, three in total, showed partial responses. Study-wide points: At doses 0.1 to 3.0 mg/kg, CD4+ and CD8+ clones expanded. Researchers did not determine the expanded peripheral T cells' antigen specificity.

Assay used: immunoSEQ multiplex PCR; TCRdb lists only in-frame clones, some missing. In the table there are about 59,000 clones, around 82% of which are singletons. Exclusion applied to patients with autoimmune disease history or systemic immunosuppression. The CDR3 consists of 17 residues. From germline, CDR1 is MNHEY and CDR2 SMNVEV (reference sequence). Trimming at V came to 5 bases and at J to 5 bases, leaving 12 bases not matched to a gene. About this clone: Its antigen is still unknown.

This TCR was sampled from an adult with an advanced solid tumor such as melanoma, head and neck, liver or kidney cancer. The rearrangement uses TRBV27 and TRBJ2-1; 10 positions agree with TRBD2. The sequences come from CD4+ or CD8+ T cells sorted from blood, collected in a trial of the OX40 agonist ivuxolimab. The CDR3 nucleotides read TGTGCCAGCAGTCGATTCGAAGGACTAGCGGTCCACAATGAGCAGTTCTTC. This codes for CASSRFEGLAVHNEQFF.